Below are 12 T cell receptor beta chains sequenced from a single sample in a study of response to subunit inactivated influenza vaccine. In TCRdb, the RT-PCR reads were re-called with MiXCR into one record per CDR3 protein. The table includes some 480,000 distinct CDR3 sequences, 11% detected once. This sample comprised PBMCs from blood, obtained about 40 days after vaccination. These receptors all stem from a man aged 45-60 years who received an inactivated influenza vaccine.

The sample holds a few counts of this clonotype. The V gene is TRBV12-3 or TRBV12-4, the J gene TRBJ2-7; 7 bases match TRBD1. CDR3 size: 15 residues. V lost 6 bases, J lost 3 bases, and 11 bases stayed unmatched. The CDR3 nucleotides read TGTGCCAGCAGCCCCCCGACAGGGCCCCTCTACGAGCAGTACTTC. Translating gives CASSPPTGPLYEQYF.

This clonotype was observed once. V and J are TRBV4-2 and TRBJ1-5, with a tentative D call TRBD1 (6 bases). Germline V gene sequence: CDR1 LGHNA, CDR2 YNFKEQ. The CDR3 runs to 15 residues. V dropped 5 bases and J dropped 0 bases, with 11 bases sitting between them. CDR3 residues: CASSEGQYSNQPQHF. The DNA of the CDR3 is TGTGCCAGCAGCGAAGGACAGTATAGCAATCAGCCCCAGCATTTT.

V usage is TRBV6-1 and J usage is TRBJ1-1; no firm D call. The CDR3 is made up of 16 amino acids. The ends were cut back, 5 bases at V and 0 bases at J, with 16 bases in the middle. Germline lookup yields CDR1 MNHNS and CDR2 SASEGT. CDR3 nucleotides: TGTGCCAGCAGTAGTATTGTTGCTTACATGAACACTGAAGCTTTCTTT. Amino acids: CASSSIVAYMNTEAFF.

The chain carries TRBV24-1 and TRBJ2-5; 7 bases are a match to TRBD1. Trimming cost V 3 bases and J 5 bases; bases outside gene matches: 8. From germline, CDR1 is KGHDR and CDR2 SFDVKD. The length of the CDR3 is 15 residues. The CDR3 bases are TGTGCCACCAGTGATCCCGGGACAGTTGTGGAGACCCAGTACTTC. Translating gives CATSDPGTVVETQYF.

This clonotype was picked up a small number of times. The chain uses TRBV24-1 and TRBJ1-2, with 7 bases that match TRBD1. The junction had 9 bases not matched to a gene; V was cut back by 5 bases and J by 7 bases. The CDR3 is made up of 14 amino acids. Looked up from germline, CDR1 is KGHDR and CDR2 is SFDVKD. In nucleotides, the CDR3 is TGTGCCACCAGTGGAGCGACAGGGACTGCTGGCTACACCTTC. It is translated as CATSGATGTAGYTF.

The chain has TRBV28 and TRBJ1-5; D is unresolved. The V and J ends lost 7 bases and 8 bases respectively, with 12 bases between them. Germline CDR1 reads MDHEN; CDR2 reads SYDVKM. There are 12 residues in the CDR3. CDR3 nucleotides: TGTGCCAGCACCACTCCCCTGAAGCCCCAGCATTTT. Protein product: CASTTPLKPQHF.

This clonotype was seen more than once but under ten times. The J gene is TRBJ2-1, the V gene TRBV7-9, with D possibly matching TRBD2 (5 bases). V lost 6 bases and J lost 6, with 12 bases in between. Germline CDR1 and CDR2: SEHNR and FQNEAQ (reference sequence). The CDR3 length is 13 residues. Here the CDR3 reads CASSARAANEQFF. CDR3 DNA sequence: TGTGCCAGCAGTGCGAGGGCGGCCAATGAGCAGTTCTTC.

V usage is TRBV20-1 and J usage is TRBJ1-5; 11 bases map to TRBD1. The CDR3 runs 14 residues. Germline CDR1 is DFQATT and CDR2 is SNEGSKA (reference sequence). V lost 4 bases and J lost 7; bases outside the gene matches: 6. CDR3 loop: CSAIKGTGGQPQHF. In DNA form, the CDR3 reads TGCAGTGCTATTAAGGGGACAGGGGGGCAGCCCCAGCATTTT.

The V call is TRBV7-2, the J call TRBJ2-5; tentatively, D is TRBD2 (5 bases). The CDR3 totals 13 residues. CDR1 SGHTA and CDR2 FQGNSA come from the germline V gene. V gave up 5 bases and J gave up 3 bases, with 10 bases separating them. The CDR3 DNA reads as TGTGCCAGCAGCACAACTAGGGAAGAGACCCAGTACTTC. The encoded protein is CASSTTREETQYF.

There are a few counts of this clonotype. The DNA for the CDR3 is TGTGCCAGCAGTTTCCGGGACACGGGTTCAGAGCAGTACTTC. It encodes CASSFRDTGSEQYF. The rearrangement links TRBV6-5 to TRBJ2-7, with D possibly matching TRBD1 (6 bases). CDR1 MNHEY and CDR2 SVGAGI come from the germline V gene. The CDR3 consists of 14 residues. Trimming removed 4 bases at V and 7 bases at J, with 17 bases between.

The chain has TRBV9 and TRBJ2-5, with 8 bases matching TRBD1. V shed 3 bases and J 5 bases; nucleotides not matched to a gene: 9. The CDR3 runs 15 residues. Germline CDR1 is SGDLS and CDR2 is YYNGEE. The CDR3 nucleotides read TGTGCCAGCAGCGGTGGAACAGGGGGTAGTGAGACCCAGTACTTC. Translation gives CASSGGTGGSETQYF. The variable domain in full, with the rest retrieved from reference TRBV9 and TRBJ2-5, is DSGVTQTPKHLITATGQRVTLRCSPRSGDLSVYWYQQSLDQGLQFLIQYYNGEERAKGNILERFSAQQFPDLHSELNLSSLELGDSALYFCASSGGTGGSETQYFGPGTRLLVL.

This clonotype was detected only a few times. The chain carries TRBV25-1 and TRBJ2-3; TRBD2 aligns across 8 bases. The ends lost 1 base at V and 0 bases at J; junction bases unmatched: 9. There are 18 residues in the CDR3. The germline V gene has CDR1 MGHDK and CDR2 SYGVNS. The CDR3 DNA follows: TGTGCCAGCAGTGAATCGCTACTAGCGGAAACTAGCACAGATACGCAGTATTTT. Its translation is CASSESLLAETSTDTQYF.